These 23 T cell receptor beta chains were all obtained from the same sample, sequenced in a study of siplizumab effects on memory and regulatory T cells. TCRdb keeps only in-frame clones here, not all; method: immunoSEQ multiplex PCR. The data hold about 100,000 clones, with about 92% observed a single time. The sequenced sample consisted of Tregs sorted from blood. The receptors shown here come from a human donor in good health.

This chain connects TRBV5-1 to TRBJ2-3; 10 positions agree with TRBD2. Germline loops: CDR1 SGHRS, CDR2 YFSETQ. The CDR3 contains 15 residues. The junction had 3 bases not matched to a gene; V was cut back by 0 bases and J by 5 bases. The CDR3 bases are TGCGCCAGCAGCTTGGACGGACTAGCGGTAGATACGCAGTATTTT. This encodes CASSLDGLAVDTQYF.

The chain is built from TRBV18 and TRBJ2-5, with 8 positions matching TRBD2. The CDR3 has 14 residues. Germline loops: CDR1 KGHSH, CDR2 LQKENI. Unmatched junction bases numbered 5, after V lost 4 bases and J lost 4 bases. This CDR3 is CASSLGLDLETQYF. In DNA, the CDR3 is TGTGCCAGCTCACTGGGACTAGACCTAGAGACCCAGTACTTC.

CDR3: CASSLGLAVRNEQFF. The CDR3 region has the DNA TGTGCCAGCAGCCTCGGGCTAGCGGTCCGCAATGAGCAGTTCTTC. The V and J genes are TRBV7-3 and TRBJ2-1, with TRBD2 matching 7 bases. This CDR3 region has 15 residues. From germline, CDR1 is SGHTA and CDR2 FQGTGA. V shed 5 bases, J shed 6 bases, and the junction held 10 bases outside the gene matches.

This clone has a single count. The CDR3 region has the DNA TGCGCCAGCAGCTCTACAGGATCCTACGAGCAGTACTTC. Translation: CASSSTGSYEQYF. The V gene is TRBV5-1, the J gene TRBJ2-7; TRBD1 might be the D (5 bases). V gave up 3 bases and J gave up 1 base, with 8 bases separating them. Germline lookup yields CDR1 SGHRS and CDR2 YFSETQ. The CDR3 is 13 amino acids. The whole variable domain, remainder taken from reference TRBV5-1 and TRBJ2-7, is KAGVTQTPRYLIKTRGQQVTLSCSPISGHRSVSWYQQTPGQGLQFLFEYFSETQRNKGNFPGRFSGRQFSNSRSEMNVSTLELGDSALYLCASSSTGSYEQYFGPGTRLTVT.

The DNA of the CDR3 is TGCAGCGTTTCGGCTAGCGGGAGTTACGAGCAGTACTTC. Encoded protein: CSVSASGSYEQYF. The rearrangement joins TRBV29-1 to TRBJ2-7; 10 bases agree with TRBD2. The CDR3 has 13 amino acids. The germline V gene encodes CDR1 SQVTM and CDR2 ANQGSEA. V shed 5 bases and J 4 bases; nucleotides not matched to a gene: 5.

The chain employs TRBV5-1 and TRBJ1-4; D ambiguous. There are 14 residues in the CDR3. Germline V lookup: CDR1 SGHRS, CDR2 YFSETQ. V lost 2 bases and J lost 5, with 10 bases in between. CDR3 DNA sequence: TGCGCCAGCAGCTTCAGCGTCCGGAATGAAAAACTGTTTTTT. This codes for CASSFSVRNEKLFF.

V usage is TRBV18 and J usage is TRBJ2-7, with 9 bases aligning to TRBD1. Unmatched junction bases numbered 10, after V lost 4 bases and J lost 3 bases. Germline values: CDR1 KGHSH, CDR2 LQKENI. The CDR3 consists of 16 residues. DNA for the CDR3: TGTGCCAGCTCACAAAATATACCGGGACAGGGCTACGAGCAGTACTTC. Translating it yields CASSQNIPGQGYEQYF.

V gene TRBV15 combines with J gene TRBJ2-7; D unresolved. The CDR3 covers 16 residues. The V gene lost 0 bases and the J gene lost 1 base, with 13 bases spanning the gap. The germline CDR1 and CDR2 sequences are LNHNV and YYDKDF (reference sequence). CDR3 coding DNA: TGTGCCACCAGCAGAGAATTGAGTAAATTTTCCTACGAGCAGTACTTC. Translation: CATSRELSKFSYEQYF.

The rearrangement uses TRBV5-1 and TRBJ2-3; D gene unclear. The CDR3 runs to 16 residues. Germline CDR1 is SGHRS and CDR2 is YFSETQ. The germline V and J ends were trimmed by 1 base and 2 bases, with 14 bases remaining between them. CDR3 DNA: TGCGCCAGCAGCTTGTCCAGGCAATCCTCCACAGATACGCAGTATTTT. Its protein is CASSLSRQSSTDTQYF.

This clone has only one observation. The CDR3 nucleotides are TGTGCCAGCAGCATAGGTGTGGGGAGCTACGAGCAGTACTTC. Its protein product is CASSIGVGSYEQYF. This sequence joins TRBV7-8 and TRBJ2-7; possibly TRBD2 for D (5 bases). V was shortened by 5 bases and J by 3 bases, with 14 bases between the two germline ends. Germline V CDR1 and CDR2: SGHVS, FQNEAQ. The CDR3 runs to 14 residues.

This rearrangement joins TRBV21-1 to TRBJ2-7; TRBD2, the D gene given by the table, was not confirmed from the DNA. TRBV21-1 is labeled a pseudogene. This CDR3 contains 17 residues. The chain's CDR3 is CASSKAWGGENSYEQYF. As DNA, the CDR3 is TGTGCCAGCAGCAAAGCCTGGGGAGGGGAAAACTCCTACGAGCAGTACTTC.

This rearrangement joins TRBV6-5 to TRBJ2-1; a possible D gene is TRBD2 (6 bases). This CDR3 contains 16 residues. The germline V gene encodes CDR1 MNHEY and CDR2 SVGAGI. V lost 0 bases and J 0 bases, leaving 9 bases between the germline ends. The DNA of the CDR3 is TGTGCCAGCAGTTACTCCGGGACTCACTCCTACAATGAGCAGTTCTTC. It specifies CASSYSGTHSYNEQFF.

The genes are TRBV7-8 and TRBJ1-1; D is possibly TRBD1 (5 bases). Germline-derived CDR1 and CDR2 are SGHVS and FQNEAQ. The V and J ends lost 2 bases and 6 bases respectively, with 10 bases between them. This CDR3 spans 13 amino acids. The chain's CDR3 is CASSLNRLAEAFF. In DNA, the CDR3 is TGTGCCAGCAGCTTAAACAGGTTAGCTGAAGCTTTCTTT.

V is TRBV29-1 and J is TRBJ2-7; D possibly corresponds to TRBD1 (5 bases). V was trimmed by 4 bases and J by 3 bases, leaving 22 bases between them. This CDR3 spans 16 amino acids. Germline CDR1 reads SQVTM; CDR2 reads ANQGSEA. The CDR3 loop is CSVVVWAMDTRYEQYF. Written as DNA, the CDR3 is TGCAGCGTTGTGGTTTGGGCTATGGACACCCGCTACGAGCAGTACTTC.

The V call is TRBV7-2, the J call TRBJ2-3; 8 positions agree with TRBD2. Germline lookup yields CDR1 SGHTA and CDR2 FQGNSA. V dropped 2 bases and J dropped 6; count of bases not matched to a gene: 7. The CDR3 totals 15 residues. The CDR3 loop reads CASSLYGRAGDTQYF. The CDR3 DNA follows: TGTGCCAGCAGCTTATACGGGAGGGCCGGGGATACGCAGTATTTT.

The genes are TRBV18 and TRBJ1-1, with 7 bases fitting TRBD1. With V trimmed by 5 bases and J by 4 bases, 13 bases remained unmatched. The length of the CDR3 is 16 residues. The germline CDR1 and CDR2 sequences are KGHSH and LQKENI. The chain's CDR3 is CASSKALGGGSTEAFF. The CDR3 DNA sequence: TGTGCCAGCTCAAAAGCCCTGGGAGGGGGCAGCACTGAAGCTTTCTTT.

The chain joins TRBV15 to TRBJ1-3, with a weak D call TRBD1 (5 bases). V lost 3 bases, J lost 0 bases, and 12 bases lay in between. Germline V gene sequence: CDR1 LNHNV, CDR2 YYDKDF (reference sequence). This CDR3 contains 16 residues. CDR3 in DNA: TGTGCCACCAGCAGGGGACGGCTGAGCTCTGGAAACACCATATATTTT. This gives the protein CATSRGRLSSGNTIYF.

V gene TRBV7-2 combines with J gene TRBJ2-7, with TRBD2 matching 7 bases. J was trimmed by 2 bases and V by 1 base; bases with no gene match: 5. Germline V CDR1 and CDR2: SGHTA, FQGNSA. The CDR3 covers 15 residues. The CDR3 loop reads CASSLVGLGPYEQYF. DNA for the CDR3: TGTGCCAGCAGCTTAGTCGGACTAGGGCCCTACGAGCAGTACTTC.

The chain uses TRBV4-2 and TRBJ1-2; no clear D gene. Trimming pared 6 bases from V and 7 bases from J, leaving 15 bases between. Germline V gene sequence: CDR1 LGHNA, CDR2 YNFKEQ. This CDR3 contains 13 residues. The CDR3 DNA reads as TGTGCCAGCAGTCCCCAGACTGACACTGGCTACACCTTC. This encodes CASSPQTDTGYTF.

The chain uses TRBV7-9 and TRBJ1-5; D remains ambiguous. Germline lookup yields CDR1 SEHNR and CDR2 FQNEAQ (reference sequence). With 1 base removed from V and 4 bases from J, the gap between germline ends came to 2 bases. This CDR3 has 12 residues. The CDR3 loop is CASSLGNQPQHF. The CDR3 DNA reads TGTGCCAGCAGCTTAGGGAATCAGCCCCAGCATTTT.

The chain recombines TRBV9 with TRBJ2-1; 11 nucleotides align to TRBD2. CDR3 length equals 16 residues. From germline, CDR1 is SGDLS and CDR2 YYNGEE. V lost 4 bases, J lost 4 bases, and 7 bases stayed unmatched. The CDR3 DNA sequence: TGTGCCAGCAGCCCTCGACTAGCGGGGCTGTACAATGAGCAGTTCTTC. It encodes CASSPRLAGLYNEQFF. The whole variable domain, filled in from reference TRBV9 and TRBJ2-1, reads DSGVTQTPKHLITATGQRVTLRCSPRSGDLSVYWYQQSLDQGLQFLIQYYNGEERAKGNILERFSAQQFPDLHSELNLSSLELGDSALYFCASSPRLAGLYNEQFFGPGTRLTVL.

The chain has TRBV5-4 and TRBJ2-7, with D perhaps assigned TRBD1 or TRBD2 (5 bases each). The germline CDR1 and CDR2 sequences are SGHNT and YYREEE (reference sequence). The V end lost 4 bases, the J end lost 4 bases, and 15 bases lay between the germline ends. The CDR3 covers 14 residues. This CDR3 is CASSLRGPSYEQYF. In DNA form, the CDR3 reads TGTGCCAGCAGCCTCCGGGGCCCTTCTTACGAGCAGTACTTC. The variable domain in full, with the rest retrieved from reference TRBV5-4 and TRBJ2-7, is ETGVTQSPTHLIKTRGQQVTLRCSSQSGHNTVSWYQQALGQGPQFIFQYYREEENGRGNFPPRFSGLQFPNYSSELNVNALELDDSALYLCASSLRGPSYEQYFGPGTRLTVT.

The chain links TRBV27 to TRBJ2-5; D may be TRBD1 (6 bases). V was shortened by 6 bases and J by 2 bases, with 10 bases between the two germline ends. Germline CDR1 reads MNHEY; CDR2 reads SMNVEV (reference sequence). This CDR3 comprises 13 residues. This CDR3 is CASRKTGQETQYF. The CDR3 coding sequence is TGTGCCAGCAGGAAAACAGGGCAAGAGACCCAGTACTTC.